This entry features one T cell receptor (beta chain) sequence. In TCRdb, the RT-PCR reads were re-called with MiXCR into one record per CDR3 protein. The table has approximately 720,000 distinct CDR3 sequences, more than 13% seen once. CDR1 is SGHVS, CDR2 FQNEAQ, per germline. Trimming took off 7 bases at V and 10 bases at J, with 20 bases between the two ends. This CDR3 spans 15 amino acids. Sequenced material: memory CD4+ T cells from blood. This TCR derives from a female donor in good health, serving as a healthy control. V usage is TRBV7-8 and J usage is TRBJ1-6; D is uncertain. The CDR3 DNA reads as TGTGCCAGCACCTACTCCCGGGTGGGCGGCTCACCCCTCCACTTT. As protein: CASTYSRVGGSPLHF.